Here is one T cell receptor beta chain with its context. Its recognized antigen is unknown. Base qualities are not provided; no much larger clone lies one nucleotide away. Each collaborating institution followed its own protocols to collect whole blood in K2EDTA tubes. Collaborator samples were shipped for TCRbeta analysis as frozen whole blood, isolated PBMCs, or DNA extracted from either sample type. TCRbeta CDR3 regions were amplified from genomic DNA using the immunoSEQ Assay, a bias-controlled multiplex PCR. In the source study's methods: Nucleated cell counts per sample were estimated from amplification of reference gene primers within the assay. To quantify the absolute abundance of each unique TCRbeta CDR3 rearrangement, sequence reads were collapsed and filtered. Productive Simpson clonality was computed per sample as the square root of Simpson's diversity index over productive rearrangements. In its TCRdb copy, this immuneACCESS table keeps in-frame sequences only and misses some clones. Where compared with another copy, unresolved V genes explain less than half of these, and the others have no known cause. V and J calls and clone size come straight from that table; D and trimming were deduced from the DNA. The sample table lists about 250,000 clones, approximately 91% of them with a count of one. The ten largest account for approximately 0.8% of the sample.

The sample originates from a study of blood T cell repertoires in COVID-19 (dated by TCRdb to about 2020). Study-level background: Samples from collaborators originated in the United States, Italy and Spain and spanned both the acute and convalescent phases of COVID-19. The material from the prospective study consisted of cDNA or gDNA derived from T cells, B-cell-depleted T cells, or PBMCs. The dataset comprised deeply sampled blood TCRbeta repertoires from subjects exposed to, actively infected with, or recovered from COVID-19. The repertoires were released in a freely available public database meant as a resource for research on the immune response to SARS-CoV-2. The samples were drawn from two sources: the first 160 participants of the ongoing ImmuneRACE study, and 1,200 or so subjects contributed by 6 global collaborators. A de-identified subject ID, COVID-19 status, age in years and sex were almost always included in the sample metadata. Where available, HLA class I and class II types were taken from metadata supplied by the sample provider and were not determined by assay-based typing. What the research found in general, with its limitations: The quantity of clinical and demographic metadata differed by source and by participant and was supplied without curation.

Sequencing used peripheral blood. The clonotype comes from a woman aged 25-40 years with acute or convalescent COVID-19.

CDR3 region: CASRPRRLAGVGGSYNEQFF. The sequence in DNA is TGTGCCAGCAGGCCAAGAAGGCTAGCGGGAGTGGGGGGGTCCTACAATGAGCAGTTCTTC. This receptor chain uses TRBV2 and TRBJ2-1; 10 central bases correspond to TRBD2. In the germline V gene, CDR1 corresponds to SNHLY and CDR2 to FYNNEI. V lost 6 bases and J lost 1 base, and the count of bases not matched to a germline gene is 18. The CDR3 sequence holds 20 residues, the cysteine and phenylalanine included. Only the CDR3 portion is preserved as DNA: 60 bases, with reading frame beginning at the first base.